Presented here are 12 T cell receptor beta chains from one specimen sequenced in a study of T-cell memory formation after mild COVID-19. In TCRdb, the 5' RACE reads were re-called with MiXCR into one record per CDR3 protein. The table has more than 9,500 distinct CDR3 sequences, 14% seen once. The sequencing input was PBMCs or a T cell subset sorted from them (not recorded which). The receptors derive from a young man who had mild COVID-19 (a few samples of this study predate the infection). Cell type and time point are not known.

This clonotype was detected ten times or more. The J gene is TRBJ1-1, the V gene TRBV28; 11 bases match TRBD1. This CDR3 has 14 amino acids. Per germline, CDR1 MDHEN and CDR2 SYDVKM. Germline trimming cut 5 bases from V and 11 bases from J; bases unmatched to any gene: 10. The CDR3 sequence: CASSHRDRGIRAFF. The CDR3 coding sequence is TGTGCCAGCAGTCACAGGGACAGGGGGATTCGGGCTTTCTTT. The full variable domain, completed using reference TRBV28 and TRBJ1-1, is DVKVTQSSRYLVKRTGEKVFLECVQDMDHENMFWYRQDPGLGLRLIYFSYDVKMKEKGDIPEGYSVSREKKERFSLILESASTNQTSMYLCASSHRDRGIRAFFGQGTRLTVV.

This chain connects TRBV19 to TRBJ1-1, with D unclear. Germline-derived CDR1 and CDR2 are LNHDA and SQIVND (reference sequence). V was clipped by 6 bases and J by 4 bases, with 15 bases between them. This CDR3 spans 14 amino acids. The CDR3 loop reads CASSPTARSTEAFF. The CDR3 DNA reads as TGTGCCAGTAGCCCGACTGCACGTTCCACTGAAGCTTTCTTT. The full variable domain, completed using reference TRBV19 and TRBJ1-1, is DGGITQSPKYLFRKEGQNVTLSCEQNLNHDAMYWYRQDPGQGLRLIYYSQIVNDFQKGDIAEGYSVSREKKESFPLTVTSAQKNPTAFYLCASSPTARSTEAFFGQGTRLTVV.

The J gene is TRBJ1-5, the V gene TRBV29-1; 7 nucleotides match TRBD1. V lost 5 bases, J lost 7 bases, and 11 bases stayed unmatched. Germline lookup yields CDR1 SQVTM and CDR2 ANQGSEA. This CDR3 region has 14 residues. The CDR3 sequence: CSVTQGTHLQPQHF. For the CDR3, the DNA is TGCAGCGTTACACAGGGGACGCACCTCCAGCCCCAGCATTTT.

This clonotype was counted at least ten times. The rearrangement joins TRBV5-1 to TRBJ2-5; D is undetermined. Germline lookup yields CDR1 SGHRS and CDR2 YFSETQ. V was trimmed by 4 bases and J by 2 bases, leaving 12 bases between them. This CDR3 is 14 amino acids long. CDR3 DNA sequence: TGCGCCAGCAGCCTCCGTCGGGTACAAGAGACCCAGTACTTC. Translated, it gives CASSLRRVQETQYF.

This clonotype showed up many times. V and J are TRBV29-1 and TRBJ1-6; the D is unclear. This CDR3 spans 14 amino acids. The germline gives CDR1 SQVTM, CDR2 ANQGSEA. V was pared by 6 bases and J by 4 bases, with 13 bases between. CDR3: CSVRKQTYNSPLHF. The CDR3 bases are TGCAGCGTACGGAAACAAACGTATAATTCACCCCTCCACTTT. The full variable domain, its missing parts supplied by reference TRBV29-1 and TRBJ1-6, is SAVISQKPSRDICQRGTSLTIQCQVDSQVTMMFWYRQQPGQSLTLIATANQGSEATYESGFVIDKFPISRPNLTFSTLTVSNMSPEDSSIYLCSVRKQTYNSPLHFGNGTRLTVT.

This clonotype came up many times. The chain recombines TRBV20-1 with TRBJ2-3; 9 bases are a match to TRBD2. Germline lookup yields CDR1 DFQATT and CDR2 SNEGSKA (reference sequence). The CDR3 extends over 15 amino acids. With V trimmed by 5 bases and J by 6 bases, 12 bases remained unmatched. In DNA form, the CDR3 reads TGCAGTGCTCTGACTGGGCGCGGGGGGGCCGATACGCAGTATTTT. This sequence encodes CSALTGRGGADTQYF.

This clonotype was counted at least ten times. This sequence joins TRBV7-2 and TRBJ1-6; D might be TRBD1 (6 bases). Trimming removed 5 bases at V and 5 bases at J, with 13 bases between. The CDR3 totals 15 residues. Germline V gene data show CDR1 as SGHTA and CDR2 as FQGNSA. CDR3 region: CASSRTTGDNSPLHF. The CDR3 nucleotides are TGTGCCAGCAGCCGAACGACAGGAGATAATTCACCCCTCCACTTT.

This clonotype was seen ten or more times. The rearrangement joins TRBV28 to TRBJ1-1; 7 bases align to TRBD1. The CDR3 runs to 15 residues. CDR1 MDHEN and CDR2 SYDVKM come from the germline V gene. J gave up 4 bases and V 5 bases, and 10 bases lay outside the gene matches. The DNA of the CDR3 is TGTGCCAGCAGTCCGGGGACAGCCGGGGGCACTGAAGCTTTCTTT. Amino acids: CASSPGTAGGTEAFF.

This clonotype occurred a few times. The V and J genes are TRBV7-7 and TRBJ1-6; D remains ambiguous. The CDR3 loop spans 21 amino acids. Germline V gene data show CDR1 as SSHAT and CDR2 as FNYEAQ (reference sequence). V shed 2 bases and J shed 8 bases, with 31 bases lying between them. The CDR3: CASSLISVDPAVVSGDSPLHF. The DNA for the CDR3 is TGTGCCAGCAGCTTAATATCCGTGGACCCAGCTGTCGTTAGTGGGGATTCACCCCTCCACTTT.

In its sample, this clonotype was seen many times. This chain links TRBV5-1 with TRBJ2-5; perhaps TRBD2 as D (5 bases). Germline V gene lookup returns CDR1 SGHRS and CDR2 YFSETQ. V dropped 4 bases and J dropped 2 bases, with 15 bases sitting between them. This CDR3 comprises 15 residues. The CDR3 DNA sequence: TGCGCCAGCAGCGAGCCGGGGTCCCGACAAGAGACCCAGTACTTC. Protein sequence: CASSEPGSRQETQYF. Combining the CDR3 with reference TRBV5-1 and TRBJ2-5 gives the whole variable domain KAGVTQTPRYLIKTRGQQVTLSCSPISGHRSVSWYQQTPGQGLQFLFEYFSETQRNKGNFPGRFSGRQFSNSRSEMNVSTLELGDSALYLCASSEPGSRQETQYFGPGTRLLVL.

In its sample, this clonotype was seen a few times. V is TRBV6-2 or TRBV6-3 and J is TRBJ1-2; perhaps TRBD1 as D (6 bases). The length of the CDR3 is 12 residues. V was pared by 6 bases and J by 6 bases, with 11 bases between. CDR1 MNHEY and CDR2 SVGEGT come from the germline V gene. The CDR3: CASRQTGNGYTF. The CDR3 bases are TGTGCCAGCAGACAGACAGGAAATGGCTACACCTTC.

This clonotype was observed a few times. V and J are TRBV30 and TRBJ2-7; the D gene could be TRBD1 or TRBD2 (7 bases each). The CDR3 runs to 13 residues. CDR1 and CDR2 from the germline V gene are GTSNPN and SVGIG (reference sequence). Between the trimmed V and J ends, which lost 6 bases and 4 bases, there was a span of 16 bases. CDR3 amino acids: CACTSDRVYEQYF. The CDR3 DNA sequence: TGTGCCTGTACTAGCGACAGGGTTTACGAGCAGTACTTC.